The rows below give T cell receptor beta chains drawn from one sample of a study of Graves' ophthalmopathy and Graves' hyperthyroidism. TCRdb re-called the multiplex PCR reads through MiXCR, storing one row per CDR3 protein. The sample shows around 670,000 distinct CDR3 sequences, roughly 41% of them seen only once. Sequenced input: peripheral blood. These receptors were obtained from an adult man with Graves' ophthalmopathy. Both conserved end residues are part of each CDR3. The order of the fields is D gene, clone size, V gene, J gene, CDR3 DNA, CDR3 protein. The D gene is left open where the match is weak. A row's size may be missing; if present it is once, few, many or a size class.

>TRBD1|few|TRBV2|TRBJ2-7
TGTGCCAGCCGCCTCCTCGGGGACAGGGGGCGAGAGCAGTACTTC
CASRLLGDRGREQYF
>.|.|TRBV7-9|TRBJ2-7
TGTGCCAGCAGCCAAGATGTGATCGCCACCTACGAGCAGTACTTC
CASSQDVIATYEQYF
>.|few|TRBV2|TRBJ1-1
TGTGCCAGCAGTTTATTCGGGGTAACTGAAGCTTTCTTT
CASSLFGVTEAFF
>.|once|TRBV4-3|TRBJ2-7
TGCGCCAGCAGCCAAGGGCAGGCCCACTACGAGCAGTACTTC
CASSQGQAHYEQYF
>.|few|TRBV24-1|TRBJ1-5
TGTGCCAGCAGTTTGGGTCCCGGGGTCAATCAGCCCCAGCATTTT
CASSLGPGVNQPQHF
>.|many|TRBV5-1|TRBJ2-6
TGCGCCAGCAGCGCCGGAGGGGCCAACGTCCTGACTTTC
CASSAGGANVLTF
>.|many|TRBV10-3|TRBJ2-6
TGTGCCATCAGCTCGACTTCTGGGGCCAACGTCCTGACTTTC
CAISSTSGANVLTF
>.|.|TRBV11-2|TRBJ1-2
TGTGCCAGCAGTGAATTAGTGGCAAGGGCCTATGGCTACACCTTC
CASSELVARAYGYTF
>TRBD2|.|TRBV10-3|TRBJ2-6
TGTGCCAGCAGTTACGCGGGGGTAGGTGGGGCCAACGTCCTGACTTTC
CASSYAGVGGANVLTF
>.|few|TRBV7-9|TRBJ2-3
TGTGCCAGCAGCTTAGGAAGGGGAAGCACAGATACGCAGTATTTT
CASSLGRGSTDTQYF
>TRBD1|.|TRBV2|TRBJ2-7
TGTGCCAGCAGTACTCGGACAGGGGGTGCATACGAGCAGTACTTC
CASSTRTGGAYEQYF
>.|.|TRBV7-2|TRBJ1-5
TGTGCCAGCAGCATAGCCGCGTGGAGTAATCAGCCCCAGCATTTT
CASSIAAWSNQPQHF
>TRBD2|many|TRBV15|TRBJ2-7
TGTGCCACCAGCAGTATCCTAGCGGGAGCGGGGGAGCAGTACTTC
CATSSILAGAGEQYF
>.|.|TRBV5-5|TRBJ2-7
TGCGCCAGCAGCCAAGAGTGGGGGCAAACCGACGAGCAGTACTTC
CASSQEWGQTDEQYF
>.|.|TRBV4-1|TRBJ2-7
TGCGCCAGCAGCCAAGATCATTCCGGGACAAGCGGGCAGTACTTC
CASSQDHSGTSGQYF
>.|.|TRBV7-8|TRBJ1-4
TGTGCCAGCAGCTTAGGTGTGGGGAGCCATAATGAAAAACTGTTTTTT
CASSLGVGSHNEKLFF
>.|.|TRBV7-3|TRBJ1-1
TGTGCCAGCAGCTTCCCCTCAGGGTACGACGACACTGAAGCTTTCTTT
CASSFPSGYDDTEAFF
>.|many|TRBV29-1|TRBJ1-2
TGCAGCGTCGTTGCCTCGGGGAAAGCTAACTATGGCTACACCTTC
CSVVASGKANYGYTF
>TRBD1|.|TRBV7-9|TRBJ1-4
TGTGCCAGCAGCGCGTACGACAGGGGGAGTAATGAAAAACTGTTTTTT
CASSAYDRGSNEKLFF
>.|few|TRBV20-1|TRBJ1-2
TGCAGTGCTAGAGATTTGAGGGGTGGTGCCTATGGCTACACCTTC
CSARDLRGGAYGYTF
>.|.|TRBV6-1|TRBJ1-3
TGTGCCAGCAGTGAAGAAGGGATTCGCTCTGGAAACACCATATATTTT
CASSEEGIRSGNTIYF
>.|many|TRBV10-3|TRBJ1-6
TGTGCCATCAGCGGGGGTGGGGATTCACCCCTCCACTTT
CAISGGGDSPLHF
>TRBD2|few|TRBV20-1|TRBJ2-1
TGCAGTGGCTCTGGATCTGGGGGGGGGGTTGAGCAGTTCTTC
CSGSGSGGGVEQFF
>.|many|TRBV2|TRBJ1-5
TGTGCCAGCAGTGAAGGGGATGGCAATCAGCCCCAGCATTTT
CASSEGDGNQPQHF
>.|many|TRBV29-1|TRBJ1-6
TGCAGCGTTGGTGGGGTAAGAAATTCACCCCTCCACTTT
CSVGGVRNSPLHF
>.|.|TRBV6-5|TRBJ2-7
TGTGCCAGCAGTTCAAGCAGGAGCTCCTACGAGCAGTACTTC
CASSSSRSSYEQYF
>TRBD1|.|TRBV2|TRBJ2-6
TGTGCCAGCAGCCGGAGGACAGGAAGCTCTGGGGCCAACGTCCTGACTTTC
CASSRRTGSSGANVLTF
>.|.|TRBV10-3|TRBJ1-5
TGTGCCATCAGTTACACAATCAGGGAGCCCCAGCATTTT
CAISYTIREPQHF
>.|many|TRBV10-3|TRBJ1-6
TGTGCCATCGCCCCGGCGGCGGATTCACCCCTCCACTTT
CAIAPAADSPLHF
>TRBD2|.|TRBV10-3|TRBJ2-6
TGTGCCATCAGTTACGGCGGGAGCTCTGGGGCCAACGTCCTGACTTTC
CAISYGGSSGANVLTF
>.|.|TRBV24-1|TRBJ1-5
TGTGCCCGCAGTTACCCAGGGGCCAATCAGCCCCAGCATTTT
CARSYPGANQPQHF
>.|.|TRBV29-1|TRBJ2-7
TGCAGCGTTGAAAAACTACGGCAGGGGCCATATGACGAGCAGTACTTC
CSVEKLRQGPYDEQYF
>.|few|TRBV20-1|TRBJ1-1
TGCAGTGCTAGAGATTTTGAAGCTTTCTTT
CSARDFEAFF
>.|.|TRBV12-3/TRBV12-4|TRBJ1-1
TGTGCCAGCAGTTACTTAGCCTTTTATGACGCTTTCTTT
CASSYLAFYDAFF
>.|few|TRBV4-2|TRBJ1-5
TGTGCCAGCAGCCAAGCCGGGACTCTCGAATCTAAGCCCCAGCATTTT
CASSQAGTLESKPQHF
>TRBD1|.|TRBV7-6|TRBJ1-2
TGTGCCAGCAGCCAACGACAGGGGGAAAACTATGGCTACACCTTC
CASSQRQGENYGYTF
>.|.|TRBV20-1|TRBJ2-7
TGCAGTGCTAGAGTGGGTCTACGATCCTACGAGCAGTACTTC
CSARVGLRSYEQYF
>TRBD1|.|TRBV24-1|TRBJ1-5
TGTGCCACCAGTGAATCAGGGGGGTACCAGCCCCAGCATTTT
CATSESGGYQPQHF
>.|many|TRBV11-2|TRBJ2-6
TGTGCCAGCAGCCTTAGTTCGGGCTCTGGGGCCAACGTCCTGACTTTC
CASSLSSGSGANVLTF
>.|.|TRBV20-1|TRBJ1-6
TGCAGTGCTAGAGGCGTGAACTACGGAAATTCACCCCTCCACTTT
CSARGVNYGNSPLHF
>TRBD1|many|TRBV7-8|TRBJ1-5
TGTGCCAGCAGCCGGTCATCACTTTGGGGGACAGGGGACAATCAGCCCCAGCATTTT
CASSRSSLWGTGDNQPQHF
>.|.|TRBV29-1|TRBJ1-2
TGCAGCGCTGAACCTGAAGGGGATGGCTACACCTTC
CSAEPEGDGYTF
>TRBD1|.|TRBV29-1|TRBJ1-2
TGCAGCGCCGCCACGGACAGGGCGGCTACTACTAACTATGGCTACACCTTC
CSAATDRAATTNYGYTF
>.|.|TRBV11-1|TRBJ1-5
TGTGCCAGCAGCTACCCGGAGACCCAGCATTTT
CASSYPETQHF
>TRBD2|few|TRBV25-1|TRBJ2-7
TGTGCCAGCAGCCAAGCGGGGGCGGGCTACGAGCAGTACTTC
CASSQAGAGYEQYF
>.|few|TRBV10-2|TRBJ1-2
TGTGCCAGCAGTTATGCGGGGGCAAACTATGGCTACACCTTC
CASSYAGANYGYTF
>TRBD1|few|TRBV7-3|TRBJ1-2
TGTGCCAGCAGTCTACGCCGGGACAGGGCTCGGGGCTACACCTTC
CASSLRRDRARGYTF
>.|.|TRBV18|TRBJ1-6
TGTGCCAGCTCAGAGGAGACTAATTCACCCCTCCACTTT
CASSEETNSPLHF
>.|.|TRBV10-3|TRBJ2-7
TGTGCCAGCAGTGGCAGGGCCTGGGAGGACGAGCAGTACTTC
CASSGRAWEDEQYF
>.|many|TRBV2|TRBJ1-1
TGTGCCAGCAGGGTAGGAAACACTGAAGCTTTCTTT
CASRVGNTEAFF
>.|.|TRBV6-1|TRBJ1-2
TGTGCCAGCAGTGTGGAAGGAAACTCCTATGGCTACACCTTC
CASSVEGNSYGYTF
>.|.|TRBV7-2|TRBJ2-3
TGTGCCAGCAGCCCCACTAGGGGCACAGATACGCAGTATTTT
CASSPTRGTDTQYF
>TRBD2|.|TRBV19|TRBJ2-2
TGTGCCAGTAGCGGGGGGGCCTCCGGGGAGCTGTTTTTT
CASSGGASGELFF
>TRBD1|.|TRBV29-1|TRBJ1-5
TGCAGCGTCGAAGGGACAGGCGGGAGCAATCAGCCCCAGCATTTT
CSVEGTGGSNQPQHF
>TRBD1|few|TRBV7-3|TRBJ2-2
TGTGCCAGCAGCCCCCGGGACAGGGGGGTTGGGGAGCTGTTTTTT
CASSPRDRGVGELFF
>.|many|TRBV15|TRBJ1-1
TGTGCCACCAGCAGAGGGTCGGGGGCCAGGTGGGGCACTGAAGCTTTCTTT
CATSRGSGARWGTEAFF
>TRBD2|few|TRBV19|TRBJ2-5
TGTGCCAGTAGTTCGAGGACTAGCGGGGGGCCGGCCGCGGAGACCCAGTACTTC
CASSSRTSGGPAAETQYF
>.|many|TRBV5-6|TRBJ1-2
TGTGCCAGCACCCTACTAGGCGTCGGCGGCTACACCTTC
CASTLLGVGGYTF
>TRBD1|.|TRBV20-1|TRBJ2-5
TGTAGTGCTGTATGGACAGGGGAGGAGACCCAGTGCTTC
CSAVWTGEETQCF